A selection of T cell receptor beta chains follows, all from one sample in a study of CD8 T cells in ankylosing spondylitis. TCRdb analysed the 5' RACE reads with MiXCR anew, one entry per CDR3 protein. Altogether approximately 25,000 distinct CDR3 sequences are present, about a sixth being singletons, with the ten largest covering around 27%. Sequencing input: blood. Receptors were obtained from a male donor with ankylosing spondylitis or in good health (not recorded which). Both conserved end residues are part of each CDR3. A D gene is named only where the DNA matches it firmly. The size entry is marked missing in some rows and otherwise reads once, few, many or a size class.

TRBJ2-5 | TRBD2 | TRBV29-1 | many | CSVETSGGKTQYF | TGCAGCGTTGAGACTAGCGGAGGAAAGACCCAGTACTTC
TRBJ2-1 | - | TRBV20-1 | medium-sized | CSARGTISYNEQFF | TGCAGTGCTAGAGGGACTATCTCCTACAATGAGCAGTTCTTC
TRBJ2-1 | - | TRBV4-3 | - | CASSQDFWGNEQFF | TGCGCCAGCAGCCAAGATTTTTGGGGGAATGAGCAGTTCTTC
TRBJ1-1 | - | TRBV15 | many | CATSSRLGTEAFF | TGTGCCACCAGCTCCCGACTGGGCACTGAAGCTTTCTTT
TRBJ2-3 | - | TRBV7-8 | few | CASSPPRVGRDTQYF | TGTGCCAGCAGCCCCCCAAGGGTAGGGAGAGATACGCAGTATTTT
TRBJ2-4 | TRBD2 | TRBV10-3 | many | CAISESLAGGPNIQYF | TGTGCCATCAGTGAGTCTTTAGCGGGAGGGCCAAACATTCAGTACTTC
TRBJ1-1 | - | TRBV16 | many | CASSSGNTEAFF | TGTGCCAGCTCTTCAGGGAACACTGAAGCTTTCTTT
TRBJ2-1 | - | TRBV3-1 | many | CASSPQEWRENYNEQFF | TGTGCCAGCAGCCCACAAGAGTGGCGGGAAAACTACAATGAGCAGTTCTTC
TRBJ2-1 | - | TRBV24-1 | few | CATSGTRINEQFF | TGTGCCACCAGCGGGACACGGATTAATGAGCAGTTCTTC
TRBJ2-1 | TRBD2 | TRBV7-2 | many | CASNVPGLYYNEQFF | TGTGCCAGCAATGTCCCGGGACTATATTACAATGAGCAGTTCTTC
TRBJ2-1 | TRBD1 | TRBV28 | many | CASSPPGQGTHEQFF | TGTGCCAGCAGTCCGCCGGGACAGGGAACCCATGAGCAGTTCTTC
TRBJ2-7 | - | TRBV19 | many | CATSSRSPYEQYF | TGTGCCACCAGTAGCAGGAGTCCCTACGAGCAGTACTTC
TRBJ2-3 | - | TRBV20-1 | many | CSAQRGGPAPSTDTQYF | TGCAGTGCCCAACGTGGAGGGCCAGCGCCTAGCACAGATACGCAGTATTTT
TRBJ2-3 | TRBD2 | TRBV7-3 | few | CASSPNAGGTDTQYF | TGTGCCAGCAGTCCCAACGCGGGGGGCACAGATACGCAGTATTTT
TRBJ1-2 | - | TRBV5-1 | many | CASSSAPRVGDDGYTF | TGCGCCAGCAGCTCTGCCCCCAGGGTAGGCGATGATGGCTACACCTTC
TRBJ1-1 | - | TRBV5-5 | - | CASSTPGIEAFF | TGTGCCAGCAGCACACCCGGGATTGAAGCTTTCTTT
TRBJ2-1 | - | TRBV4-3 | many | CASSDIGTPVYNEQFF | TGCGCCAGCAGCGATATCGGGACCCCCGTCTACAATGAGCAGTTCTTC